This T cell receptor (beta chain) emerged from a study of memory CD4+ T cells and cytomegalovirus serostatus (dated by TCRdb to between 2017 and 2020). Background for the entire study: The cohort included roughly 33 healthy adults from Belgium, of whom 9 were CMV seropositive and approximately 24 were CMV seronegative. The study sequenced CD4+ memory TCRbeta repertoires of a Belgian cohort with known cytomegalovirus serostatus to replicate a published TCR-based CMV serostatus classifier. What the work shows at the level of the full study, not this receptor alone: Results were interpreted as suggesting that the CMV-associated TCR signature is largely present in the CD4+ memory repertoire. For predicting CMV serostatus, the median bootstrapped AUC was roughly 0.95 using the original framework and about 0.9 using a US-trained random forest. Only CD4+CD45RO+ memory cells were sequenced, in contrast to the original study, in which naive and memory CD4+ and CD8+ populations were covered. The original-framework classifier achieved a median bootstrapped AUC of 0.95 with a 95% CI of 0.76-1.00 on the Belgian cohort. Of 164 previously reported CMV-associated TCRbeta sequences, some 73 appeared in the CD4+ memory repertoires, each in one to five individuals.

Genomic DNA was extracted from sorted cells with the Quick-DNA Microprep Kit. Amplification of TCRbeta DNA was done with the immunoSEQ hsTCRbeta kit, following the protocol from the manufacturer. TCRbeta libraries were sequenced on an Illumina MiSeq instrument. The paper's processing steps were these. Removing out-of-frame sequences left 2,204,828 distinct TCRbeta sequences, an average of roughly 67,000 per individual. Each individual was scored by the count of 150 to 200 previously reported CMV-associated TCRbeta sequences and the total productive distinct TCRbeta count. A beta-binomial model was reimplemented in Python, and scikit-learn random forests with default parameters were trained on data from the US cohort. On the Belgian cohort, classifier performance was reported as the median AUC, along with percentile confidence intervals, across 10,000 bootstrap iterations. Drawn from immuneACCESS, this table holds only the in-frame rearrangements with V and J called that TCRdb kept. Clones are partly lost; checked studies trace under half to an unresolved V gene and leave the rest unexplained. V and J calls and clone size are copied from that table; D and trimming were computed from the DNA. The sample contains 80,000 or so clones, about 73% of them found a single time. Just over 2.5% of the sample is held by the ten biggest clonotypes.

A word on this clone: The antigen this receptor binds is unknown. Nothing much larger sits one base from this clone, and base qualities are not available.

Single viable CD3+CD4+CD8-CD45RO+ cells were sorted as memory CD4+ T cells on a FACSAria II. CMV serostatus was determined using a Roche Elecsys assay that detects serum IgG against CMV pp150, pp28, p38 and p52. After thawing, total CD4+ T cells were enriched by positive selection with CD4 magnetic microbeads. The samples came from a separate study whose specific focus was interrogating the CD4+ T cell memory repertoire. Peripheral blood mononuclear cells were isolated and cryopreserved following standard operating procedures; serum was stored at -80 °C. Staining used CD3-PerCP (BW264/56), CD4-APC (RPA-T4), CD45RO-PE (UCHT1) and CD8-Pacific Orange (3B5) antibodies, with Sytox blue excluding non-viable cells. From cysteine to phenylalanine, the CDR3 is 14 amino acids long. Only the CDR3 region is kept as DNA, spanning 42 bases read in frame from base 1. V and J lose 4 bases and 0 bases, and a span of 10 bases separates them. The germline V gene supplies CDR1 SGHDT and CDR2 YYEEEE.

This clonotype was sampled from an adult in good health and CMV-seropositive. The chain joins TRBV5-6 to TRBJ1-2, with the D gene uncertain. The sample comprised memory CD4+ T cells from blood. The DNA reads as follows: TGTGCCAGCAGCGCTCCGGGTACTAACTATGGCTACACCTTC. Translation gives CASSAPGTNYGYTF. Reference TRBV5-6 and TRBJ1-2 proteins supply the regions before and after the CDR3; the full variable domain is: DAGVTQSPTHLIKTRGQQVTLRCSPKSGHDTVSWYQQALGQGPQFIFQYYEEEERQRGNFPDRFSGHQFPNYSSELNVNALLLGDSALYLCASSAPGTNYGYTFGSGTRLTVV.